This record concerns one TCR beta chain sequence. This clone was seen once. The antigen it binds to is not known. No much larger clone exists at a distance of one base, and base qualities are not known. Including cysteine and phenylalanine, the CDR3 has 17 amino acids. This entry keeps only the CDR3 DNA: 51 bases, framed from base 1. Deletion took 1 base off V and 1 base off J, with a span of 16 bases between the germline ends. The germline V gene sets CDR1 to SGHDN and CDR2 to FVKESK. The record originates from a study of OX40 agonist ivuxolimab in advanced cancers. As for the study more broadly: Ivuxolimab was an agonistic, fully human IgG2 monoclonal antibody directed against OX40 (CD134), a costimulatory receptor. Of the 50 to 55 patients in dose escalation, about 20 had hepatocellular carcinoma, some 15 had melanoma, 9 had renal cell carcinoma and 9 had head and neck cancer. Intravenous ivuxolimab was administered to patients every 2 weeks at six dose levels: 0.01, 0.1, 0.3, 1.5, 3 and 10 mg/kg. A male proportion of under 85% and a mean age of approximately 62 years, ranging from roughly 23 to 85, were recorded for the dose-escalation cohort. Three dose-escalation patients achieved partial responses, one with hepatocellular carcinoma and two with cutaneous melanoma. Prior anti-PD-1, anti-PD-L1 or anti-CTLA-4 therapy was permitted, and checkpoint inhibitors had been received by roughly 40% of dose-escalation patients. The paper describes the monotherapy dose-escalation part (N ≈ 49 patients) of the phase I trial of ivuxolimab. The purpose of peripheral TCRbeta sequencing was to test whether ivuxolimab changed TCR sequence diversity and led to clonal T-cell expansion.

To sequence the TCRbeta CDR3 region, genomic DNA was isolated from the sorted cells. TCRbeta CDR3 regions were sequenced using the immunoSEQ Assay. This immuneACCESS table, as held by TCRdb, lists in-frame sequences with V and J called but not all clones. Of the missing ones, under half trace to an unresolved V gene in checked studies; the others have no known cause. The sample yields 80,000 or so clones; just under 95% were counted once. Roughly 0.6% of the sample lies in the top ten. Patients with a history of autoimmune disease or receiving systemic immunosuppression were excluded from the trial. In every dose cohort, peripheral blood was drawn for TCR sequencing at baseline, cycle 4 day 1, and cycle 7 day 1. The samples were drawn from a first-in-human, open-label, multicenter phase I dose-escalation trial of ivuxolimab. Adults with locally advanced or metastatic melanoma, renal cell carcinoma, hepatocellular carcinoma or head and neck squamous cell carcinoma were enrolled in the trial. Before TCR sequencing, CD4+ T cells and CD8+ T cells from peripheral blood were sorted into separate populations.

Points the paper makes about the study in general: After ivuxolimab, expanded clones were on average more numerous among CD8+ T cells than among CD4+ T cells. Low levels of normalized T-cell clonal expansion were also shown by some nonresponding patients. In the 0.1-3.0 mg/kg groups, partial responders had among the lowest normalized peripheral clonal expansion, particularly in CD8+ T cells. At doses of 0.1 to 3.0 mg/kg, clonal expansion of both CD4+ and CD8+ T cells in blood was seen between baseline and week 6. The antigen specificity of the peripheral T cells that underwent clonal expansion was not determined.

The chain couples TRBV14 to TRBJ1-1; perhaps TRBD1 is the D gene, with 5 bases matching. This TCR derives from an adult with an advanced solid tumor such as melanoma, head and neck, liver or kidney cancer. Sample: CD4+ or CD8+ T cells sorted from blood, taken in a trial of the OX40 agonist ivuxolimab. The sequence in DNA is TGTGCCAGCAGCCAAGTACAGATGTCAGGGTGGAACACTGAAGCTTTCTTT. The encoded protein is CASSQVQMSGWNTEAFF.